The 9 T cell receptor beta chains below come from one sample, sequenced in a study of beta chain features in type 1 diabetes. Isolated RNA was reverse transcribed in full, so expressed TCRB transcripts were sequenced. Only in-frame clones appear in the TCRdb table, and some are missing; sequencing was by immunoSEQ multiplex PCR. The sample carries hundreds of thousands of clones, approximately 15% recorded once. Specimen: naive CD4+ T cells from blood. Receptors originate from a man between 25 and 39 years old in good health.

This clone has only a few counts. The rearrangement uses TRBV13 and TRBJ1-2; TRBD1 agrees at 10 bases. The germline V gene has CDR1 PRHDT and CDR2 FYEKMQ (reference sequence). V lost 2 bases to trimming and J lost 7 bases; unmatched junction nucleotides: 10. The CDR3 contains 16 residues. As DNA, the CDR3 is TGTGCCAGCAGCTTACCCCGGACAGGGGGAATGAGTGGCTACACCTTC. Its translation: CASSLPRTGGMSGYTF.

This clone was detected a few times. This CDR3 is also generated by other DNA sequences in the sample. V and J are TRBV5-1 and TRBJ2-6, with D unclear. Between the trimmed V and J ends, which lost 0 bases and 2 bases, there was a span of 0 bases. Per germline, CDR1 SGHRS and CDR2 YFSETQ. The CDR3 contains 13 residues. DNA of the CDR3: TGCGCCAGCAGCTTGGCTGGGGCCAACGTCCTGACTTTC. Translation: CASSLAGANVLTF.

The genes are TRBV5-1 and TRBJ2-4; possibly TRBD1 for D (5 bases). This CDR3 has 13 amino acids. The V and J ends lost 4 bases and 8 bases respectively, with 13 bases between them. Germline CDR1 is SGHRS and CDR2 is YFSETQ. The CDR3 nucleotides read TGCGCCAGCAGCCCCCCAGGGTCGCACATTCAGTACTTC. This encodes CASSPPGSHIQYF.

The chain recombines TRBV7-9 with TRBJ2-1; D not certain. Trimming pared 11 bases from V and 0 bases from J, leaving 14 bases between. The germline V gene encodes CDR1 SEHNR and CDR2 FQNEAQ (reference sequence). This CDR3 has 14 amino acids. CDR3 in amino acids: CAQEAISSYNEQFF. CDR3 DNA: TGTGCCCAAGAGGCGATTAGCTCCTACAATGAGCAGTTCTTC.

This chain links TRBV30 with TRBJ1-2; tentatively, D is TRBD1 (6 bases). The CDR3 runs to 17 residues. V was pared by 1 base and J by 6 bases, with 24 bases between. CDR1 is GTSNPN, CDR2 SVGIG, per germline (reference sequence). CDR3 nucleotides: TGTGCCTGGAGTGCCCGACTTTGGGGGGCGCGTGTTAATGGCTACACCTTC. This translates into CAWSARLWGARVNGYTF.

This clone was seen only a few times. CDR3 DNA sequence: TGTGCCAGCAGTTTCCTACAGGGTGGTGGCTACACCTTC. Amino acids: CASSFLQGGGYTF. This chain joins TRBV27 and TRBJ1-2, with a possible D match to TRBD1 (6 bases). This CDR3 is 13 amino acids long. Trimming stripped 3 bases from V and 7 bases from J, with 12 bases between. CDR1 and CDR2 from the germline V gene are MNHEY and SMNVEV (reference sequence).

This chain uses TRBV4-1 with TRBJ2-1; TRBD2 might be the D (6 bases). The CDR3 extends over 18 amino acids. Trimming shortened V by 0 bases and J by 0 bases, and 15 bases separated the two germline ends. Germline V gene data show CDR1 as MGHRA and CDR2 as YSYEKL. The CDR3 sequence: CASSQEGGGASSYNEQFF. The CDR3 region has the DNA TGCGCCAGCAGCCAAGAAGGTGGAGGGGCGAGCTCCTACAATGAGCAGTTCTTC.

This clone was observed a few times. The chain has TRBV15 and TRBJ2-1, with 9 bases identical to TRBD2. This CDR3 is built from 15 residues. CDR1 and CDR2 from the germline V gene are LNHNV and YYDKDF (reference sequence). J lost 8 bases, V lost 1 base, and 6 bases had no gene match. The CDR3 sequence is CATSRAAGTSYEQFF. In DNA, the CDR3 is TGTGCCACCAGCAGAGCTGCCGGGACTAGCTATGAGCAGTTCTTC.

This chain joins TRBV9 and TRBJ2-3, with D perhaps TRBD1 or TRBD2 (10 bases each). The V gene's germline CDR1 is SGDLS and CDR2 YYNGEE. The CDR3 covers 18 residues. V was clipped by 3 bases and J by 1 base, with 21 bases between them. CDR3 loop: CASSAPGQGTSGTDTQYF. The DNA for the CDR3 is TGTGCCAGCAGCGCCCCGGGACAGGGGACTAGCGGCACAGATACGCAGTATTTT.